This T cell receptor (beta chain) was profiled in a study of blood T cell repertoires in COVID-19. Study-level background: Researchers got acute and convalescent COVID-19 samples from the United States, Italy and Spain.

In the original workflow: The assay estimated nucleated cells by amplifying reference gene primers. Method: immunoSEQ multiplex PCR; TCRdb's copy keeps in-frame clones and lacks some. That table gives V, J and clone size, and the DNA gave D and trimming. The sample lists about 99,000 clones, 84% occurring once. The CDR3 runs to 14 residues. V shed 3 bases and J shed 2 bases, with 10 bases lying between them. The germline V gene has CDR1 SGHTA and CDR2 FQGNSA. Sequenced: peripheral blood. The chain has TRBV7-2 and TRBJ1-1; D remains ambiguous. The sequence was collected from a man between 65 and 85 years old with active or convalescent COVID-19. The CDR3 region is CASSLNPGNTEAFF. Written as DNA, the CDR3 is TGTGCCAGCAGCTTGAACCCAGGAAACACTGAAGCTTTCTTT.